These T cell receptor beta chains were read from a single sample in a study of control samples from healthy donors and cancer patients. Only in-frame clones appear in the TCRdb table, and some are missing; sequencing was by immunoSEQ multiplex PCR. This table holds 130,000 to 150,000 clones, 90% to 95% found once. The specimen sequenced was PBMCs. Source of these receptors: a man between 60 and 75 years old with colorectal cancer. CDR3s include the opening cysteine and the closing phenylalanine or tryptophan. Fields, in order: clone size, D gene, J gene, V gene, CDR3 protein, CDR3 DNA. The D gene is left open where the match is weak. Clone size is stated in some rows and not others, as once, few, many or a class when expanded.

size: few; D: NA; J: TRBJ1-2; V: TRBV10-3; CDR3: CAISGGGVSTF; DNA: TGTGCCATCAGCGGGGGGGGAGTGAGCACCTTC
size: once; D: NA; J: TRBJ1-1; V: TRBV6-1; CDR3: CASSEGTPNTEAFF; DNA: TGTGCCAGCAGTGAAGGGACACCTAACACTGAAGCTTTCTTT
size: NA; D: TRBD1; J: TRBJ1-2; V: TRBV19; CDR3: CASSIDRVPTF; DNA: TGTGCCAGTAGTATTGACAGGGTGCCCACCTTC
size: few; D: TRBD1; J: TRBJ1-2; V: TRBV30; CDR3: CAWRQGALGYTF; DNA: TGTGCCTGGAGACAGGGGGCGTTAGGCTACACCTTC
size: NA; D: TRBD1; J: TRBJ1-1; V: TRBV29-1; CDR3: CSYTKGQRIMNTEAFF; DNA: TGCAGCTACACAAAGGGACAGAGAATAATGAACACTGAAGCTTTCTTT
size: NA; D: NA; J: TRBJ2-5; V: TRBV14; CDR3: CASSQTFWDTLETQYF; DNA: TGTGCCAGCAGCCAAACCTTCTGGGACACGTTGGAGACCCAGTACTTC
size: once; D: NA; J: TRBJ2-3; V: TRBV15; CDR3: CATSRVRGITDTQYF; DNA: TGTGCCACCAGCAGAGTGCGGGGTATCACAGATACGCAGTATTTT
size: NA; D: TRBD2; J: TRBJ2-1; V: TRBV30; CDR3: CAWSVQGRGGFF; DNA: TGTGCCTGGAGTGTACAAGGGCGGGGGGGATTCTTC
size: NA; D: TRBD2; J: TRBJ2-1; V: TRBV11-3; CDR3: CASSLGLAGDYNEQFF; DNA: TGTGCCAGCAGCTTAGGGCTAGCGGGGGATTACAATGAGCAGTTCTTC
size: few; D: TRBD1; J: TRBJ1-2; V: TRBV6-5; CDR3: CATCPDSTGVRGYTF; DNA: TGTGCCACCTGTCCCGATTCAACAGGGGTACGTGGCTACACCTTC
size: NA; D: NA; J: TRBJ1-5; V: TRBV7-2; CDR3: CASSLEGGLRNQPQHF; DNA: TGTGCCAGCAGCTTAGAGGGGGGCCTTCGCAATCAGCCCCAGCATTTT
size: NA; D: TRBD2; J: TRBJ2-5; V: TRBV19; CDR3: CASSTTSGDQETQYF; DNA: TGTGCCAGTAGTACGACTAGCGGGGACCAAGAGACCCAGTACTTC
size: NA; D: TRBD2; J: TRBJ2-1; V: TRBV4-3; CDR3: CASSQGTAGVNNEQFF; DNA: TGCGCCAGCAGCCAAGGTACGGCGGGGGTAAACAATGAGCAGTTCTTC
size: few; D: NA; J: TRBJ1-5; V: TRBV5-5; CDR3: CASSLAGTLNQPQHF; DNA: TGTGCCAGCAGCTTGGCGGGAACCCTCAATCAGCCCCAGCATTTT
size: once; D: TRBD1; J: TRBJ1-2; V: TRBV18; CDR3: CASSLGQGDGYTF; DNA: TGTGCCAGCTCACTCGGACAGGGTGACGGCTACACCTTC
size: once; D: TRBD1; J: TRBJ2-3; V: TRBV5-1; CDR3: CASSKGQGTTDTQYF; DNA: TGCGCCAGCAGCAAAGGACAGGGGACTACAGATACGCAGTATTTT
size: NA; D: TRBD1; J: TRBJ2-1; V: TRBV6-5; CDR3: CASSYSGTGSYNEQFF; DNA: TGTGCCAGCAGTTACTCCGGGACAGGGTCCTACAATGAGCAGTTCTTC
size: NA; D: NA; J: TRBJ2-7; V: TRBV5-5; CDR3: CASSPDITYEQYF; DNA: TGTGCCAGCAGCCCGGACATAACTTACGAGCAGTACTTC
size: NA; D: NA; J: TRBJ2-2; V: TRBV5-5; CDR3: CASSSPPANTGELFF; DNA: TGTGCCAGCAGCTCCCCCCCGGCGAACACCGGGGAGCTGTTTTTT
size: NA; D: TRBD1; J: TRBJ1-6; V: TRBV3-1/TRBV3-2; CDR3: CASSQKQGGNSPLHF; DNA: TGTGCCAGCAGCCAGAAACAGGGGGGAAATTCACCCCTCCACTTT
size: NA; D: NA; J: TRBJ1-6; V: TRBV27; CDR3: CASRATGYSPLHF; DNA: TGTGCCAGCAGAGCTACAGGGTATTCACCCCTCCACTTT
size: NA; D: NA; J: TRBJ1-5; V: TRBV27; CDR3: CASSWGGPDQPQHF; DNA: TGTGCCAGCAGTTGGGGGGGGCCAGATCAGCCCCAGCATTTT
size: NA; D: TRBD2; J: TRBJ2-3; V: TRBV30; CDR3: CAWSAGGGGVTDTQYF; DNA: TGTGCCTGGAGCGCCGGGGGGGGCGGGGTGACAGATACGCAGTATTTT
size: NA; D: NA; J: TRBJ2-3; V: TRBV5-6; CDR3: CASSFKGTQYF; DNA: TGTGCCAGCAGCTTTAAGGGGACGCAGTATTTT
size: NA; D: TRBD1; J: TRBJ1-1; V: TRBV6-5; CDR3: CASRGDRGTTEAFF; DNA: TGTGCCAGCAGGGGGGACAGGGGGACCACTGAAGCTTTCTTT
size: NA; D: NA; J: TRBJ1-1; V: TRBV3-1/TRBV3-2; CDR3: CASSQVSDINTEAFF; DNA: TGTGCCAGCAGCCAAGTCTCGGATATAAATACTGAAGCTTTCTTT
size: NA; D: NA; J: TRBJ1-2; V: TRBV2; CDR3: CASSVVGTPNGYTF; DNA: TGTGCCAGCAGTGTGGTGGGGACGCCAAATGGCTACACCTTC
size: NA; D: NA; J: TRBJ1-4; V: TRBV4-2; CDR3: CASSQDREGLFF; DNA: TGTGCCAGCAGCCAAGACAGGGAGGGACTGTTTTTT
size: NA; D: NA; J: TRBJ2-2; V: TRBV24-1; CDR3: CATTGGWGDFTGELFF; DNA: TGTGCCACCACCGGAGGGTGGGGGGACTTCACCGGGGAGCTGTTTTTT
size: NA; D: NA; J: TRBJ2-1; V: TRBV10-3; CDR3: CAISFKNEQFF; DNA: TGTGCCATCAGCTTCAAGAATGAGCAGTTCTTC
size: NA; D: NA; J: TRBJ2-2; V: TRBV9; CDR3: CASSLMETGELFF; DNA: TGTGCCAGCAGCCTGATGGAGACCGGGGAGCTGTTTTTT
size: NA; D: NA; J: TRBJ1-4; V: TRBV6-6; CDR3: CASVPVYNEKLFF; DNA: TGTGCCAGCGTCCCGGTTTATAATGAAAAACTGTTTTTT
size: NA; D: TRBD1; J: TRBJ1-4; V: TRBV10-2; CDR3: CASRTGTDGEKLFF; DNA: TGCGCCAGCAGGACCGGGACAGATGGTGAAAAACTGTTTTTT
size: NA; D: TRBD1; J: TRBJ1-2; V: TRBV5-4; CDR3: CASSLEAGTVYGYTF; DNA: TGTGCCAGCAGCTTGGAAGCCGGGACAGTCTATGGCTACACCTTC
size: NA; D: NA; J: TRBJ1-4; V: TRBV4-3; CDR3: CASSQDQGYATNEKLFF; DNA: TGCGCCAGCAGCCAAGATCAGGGTTACGCAACTAATGAAAAACTGTTTTTT
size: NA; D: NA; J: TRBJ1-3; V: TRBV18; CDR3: CASSPGNGNTIYF; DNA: TGTGCCAGCTCACCAGGGAACGGAAACACCATATATTTT
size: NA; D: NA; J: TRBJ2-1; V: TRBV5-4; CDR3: CASSSQQTNRIAFF; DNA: TGTGCCAGCAGCTCACAACAAACCAACCGGATAGCGTTCTTC
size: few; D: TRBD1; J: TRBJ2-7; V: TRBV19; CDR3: CASTAGGRGFYEQYF; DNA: TGTGCCAGTACCGCAGGGGGCCGAGGGTTCTACGAGCAGTACTTC
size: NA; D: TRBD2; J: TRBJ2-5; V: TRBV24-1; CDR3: CATSEPHSGGGETQYF; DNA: TGTGCCACCAGTGAACCTCATAGCGGGGGAGGGGAGACCCAGTACTTC
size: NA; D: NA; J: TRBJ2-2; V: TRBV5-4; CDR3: CASSQKGFREGGTGELFF; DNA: TGTGCCAGCAGCCAGAAGGGTTTTAGGGAAGGGGGAACCGGGGAGCTGTTTTTT
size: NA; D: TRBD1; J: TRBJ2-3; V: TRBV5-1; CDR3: CASSPGGRADTQYF; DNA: TGCGCCAGCAGCCCAGGGGGCCGGGCAGATACGCAGTATTTT
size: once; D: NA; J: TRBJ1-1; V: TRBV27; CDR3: CASSSYSKNTEAFF; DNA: TGTGCCAGCAGTTCCTATTCGAAGAACACTGAAGCTTTCTTT
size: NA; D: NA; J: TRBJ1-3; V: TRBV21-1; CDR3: CASSIDINSGNTIYF; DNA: TGTGCCAGCAGCATCGACATCAACTCTGGAAACACCATATATTTT
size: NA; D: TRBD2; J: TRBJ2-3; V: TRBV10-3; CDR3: CAISEYAGVDTQYF; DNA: TGTGCCATCAGTGAGTATGCGGGGGTAGATACGCAGTATTTT
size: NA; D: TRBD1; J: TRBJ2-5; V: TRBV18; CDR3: CASSPGQGGETQYF; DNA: TGTGCCAGCTCACCGGGACAGGGTGGCGAGACCCAGTACTTC
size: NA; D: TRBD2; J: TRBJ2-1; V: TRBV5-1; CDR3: CASSLTSGGYNEQFF; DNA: TGCGCCAGCAGCTTGACTAGCGGGGGGTACAATGAGCAGTTCTTC
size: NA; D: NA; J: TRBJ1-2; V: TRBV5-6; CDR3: CASSLEGGPYGYTF; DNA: TGTGCCAGCAGCTTGGAGGGGGGGCCCTATGGCTACACCTTC
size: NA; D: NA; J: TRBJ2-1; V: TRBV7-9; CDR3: CASSVRGDEQFF; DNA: TGTGCCAGCAGCGTGAGGGGCGATGAGCAGTTCTTC
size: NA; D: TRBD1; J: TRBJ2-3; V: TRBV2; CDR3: CASSEVGTGAETDTQYF; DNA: TGTGCCAGCAGTGAAGTAGGGACAGGTGCTGAAACAGATACGCAGTATTTT
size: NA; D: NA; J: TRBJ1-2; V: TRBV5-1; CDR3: CASSLVPGAVTNYGYTF; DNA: TGCGCCAGCAGCTTGGTACCGGGGGCGGTGACTAACTATGGCTACACCTTC
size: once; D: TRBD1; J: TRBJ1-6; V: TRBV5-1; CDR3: CASSPGQENSPLHF; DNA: TGCGCCAGCAGCCCGGGACAGGAGAATTCACCCCTCCACTTT
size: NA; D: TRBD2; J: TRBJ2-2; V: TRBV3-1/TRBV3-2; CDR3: CASSPFLAGGNTGELFF; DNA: TGTGCCAGCAGCCCTTTCCTAGCGGGGGGAAACACCGGGGAGCTGTTTTTT
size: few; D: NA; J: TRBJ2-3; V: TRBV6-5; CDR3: CASSYSTGPLDTQYF; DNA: TGTGCCAGCAGTTACTCAACGGGACCATTAGATACGCAGTATTTT